These 27 T cell receptor beta chains were sequenced from one sample in a study of T-cell reconstitution after alpha-beta-depleted transplantation in children. During its preparation, the TCRbeta library received unique molecular identifiers. A single record per CDR3 protein comes from TCRdb applying MiXCR to the PCR reads. The sample holds approximately 98,000 distinct CDR3 sequences; approximately 6.4% are singletons and the top ten take 20% to 25%. This material consisted of PBMCs, mostly from graft donor cells, taken 360 days after TCRalphabeta/CD19-depleted stem cell transplant. Receptor source: a male patient under 10 years old who had a stem cell transplant for acute lymphoblastic leukemia, so the T cells may come from the graft donor.

The chain has TRBV12-3 or TRBV12-4 and TRBJ1-2; possible D gene TRBD1, 5 bases. Between the trimmed V and J ends, which lost 5 bases and 7 bases, there was a span of 17 bases. The CDR3 covers 14 residues. CDR3 in DNA: TGTGCCAGCAGTAACCCCCCGCAGGGATCTGGCTACACCTTC. It is translated as CASSNPPQGSGYTF.

In this sample, this clonotype turned up a few times. V is TRBV7-6 and J is TRBJ1-2; D not certain. This CDR3 is 14 amino acids long. Trimming stripped 4 bases from V and 4 bases from J, with 13 bases between. Per the germline V gene, CDR1 is SGHVS and CDR2 is FNYEAQ. CDR3 residues: CASSYSSMGYGYTF. Here the CDR3 DNA reads TGTGCCAGCAGCTACTCGTCCATGGGCTATGGCTACACCTTC.

This clonotype was observed at least ten times. The rearrangement uses TRBV29-1 and TRBJ2-5, with D uncertain. The V and J ends lost 2 bases and 4 bases respectively, with 2 bases between them. The CDR3 covers 10 residues. Per germline, CDR1 SQVTM and CDR2 ANQGSEA. CDR3 in amino acids: CSVERETQYF. The CDR3 region has the DNA TGCAGCGTTGAAAGAGAGACCCAGTACTTC.

At least ten counts were recorded for this clonotype. The rearrangement joins TRBV29-1 to TRBJ1-1; D is unclear. The V gene's germline CDR1 is SQVTM and CDR2 ANQGSEA. This CDR3 comprises 14 residues. V lost 4 bases, J lost 3 bases, and 15 bases lay in between. The chain's CDR3 is CSVASRSLYTEAFF. CDR3 DNA sequence: TGCAGCGTTGCGTCACGCAGCCTTTACACTGAAGCTTTCTTT.

The rearrangement uses TRBV27 and TRBJ2-7; tentative D call: TRBD2 (6 bases). Trimming pared 2 bases from V and 5 bases from J, leaving 10 bases between. Per the germline V gene, CDR1 is MNHEY and CDR2 is SMNVEV (reference sequence). This CDR3 contains 13 residues. CDR3 sequence reads: CASSLTGVNEQYF. For the CDR3, the DNA is TGTGCCAGCAGTTTAACGGGGGTGAACGAGCAGTACTTC.

The table lists this clonotype with a few counts. The V gene is TRBV23-1, the J gene TRBJ1-5; D gene uncertain. TRBV23-1 is an open reading frame, and its role is uncertain. Trimming stripped 11 bases from V and 12 bases from J, with 17 bases between. This CDR3 contains 11 residues. CDR3 amino acids: CAPQLRRYQHF. The CDR3 nucleotides read TGCGCCCCGCAACTTCGACGATACCAGCATTTT.

This clonotype was counted only a few times. V usage is TRBV14 and J usage is TRBJ2-2, with 8 bases matching TRBD1. The CDR3 extends over 15 amino acids. The V segment lost 3 bases and the J segment 4 bases; nucleotides outside the gene matches: 4. Per the germline V gene, CDR1 is SGHDN and CDR2 is FVKESK. The CDR3 protein is CASSHDRGGTGELFF. CDR3 in DNA: TGTGCCAGCAGCCATGACAGGGGTGGCACCGGGGAGCTGTTTTTT.

V and J are TRBV27 and TRBJ1-6; TRBD1 agrees at 11 bases. Trimming removed 9 bases from V and 9 bases from J; junction bases left unmatched: 7. From germline, CDR1 is MNHEY and CDR2 SMNVEV (reference sequence). The CDR3 is 14 amino acids. This CDR3 is CASMPGQGGSPLHF. The DNA of the CDR3 is TGTGCCAGTATGCCGGGACAGGGGGGTTCACCCCTCCACTTT.

About this clonotype: One base away lies a much larger clone, so this may be a sequencing read error. V gene TRBV10-2 combines with J gene TRBJ2-2; D is tentatively TRBD1 or TRBD2 (5 bases each). The CDR3 is made up of 13 amino acids. CDR1 is WSHSY and CDR2 is SAAADI in the germline V gene. CDR3 protein: CASSYGDPGEQFF. The DNA of the CDR3 is TGCGCCAGCAGTTACGGGGACCCCGGGGAGCAGTTTTTT.

This clonotype occurred a few times. The chain combines TRBV10-3 with TRBJ1-6; maybe TRBD1 (6 bases). V dropped 5 bases and J dropped 5 bases, with 13 bases sitting between them. CDR3 length equals 15 residues. From germline, CDR1 is ENHRY and CDR2 SYGVKD. CDR3 sequence reads: CAISFGQTDNSPLHF. As DNA, the CDR3 is TGTGCCATCAGTTTCGGACAGACGGATAATTCACCCCTCCACTTT.

The sample holds a few counts of this clonotype. This chain connects TRBV5-1 to TRBJ1-2; TRBD1 might be the D (5 bases). Germline V CDR1 and CDR2: SGHRS, YFSETQ. The CDR3 totals 12 residues. V gave up 10 bases and J gave up 2 bases, with 12 bases separating them. CDR3 sequence reads: CAVNRGNYGYTF. The CDR3 DNA is TGCGCCGTAAACCGGGGGAACTATGGCTACACCTTC.

This clonotype has a handful of counts. J is TRBJ1-2 and V is TRBV4-2; D is unresolved. Looked up from germline, CDR1 is LGHNA and CDR2 is YNFKEQ. Trimming left V 4 bases short and J 6 bases short, with 18 bases between. The length of the CDR3 is 15 residues. CDR3 coding DNA: TGTGCCAGCAGCCTCCCCAGGCCGGGTTCGGATGGCTACACCTTC. Amino acid sequence: CASSLPRPGSDGYTF.

V and J are TRBV28 and TRBJ1-2, with 7 positions matching TRBD1. V lost 3 bases to trimming and J lost 4 bases; unmatched junction nucleotides: 5. CDR3 size: 14 residues. Germline CDR1 is MDHEN and CDR2 is SYDVKM. The CDR3 reads CASSFQTGLYGYTF. The CDR3 DNA reads as TGTGCCAGCAGTTTCCAGACAGGGCTCTATGGCTACACCTTC.

The rearrangement uses TRBV7-9 and TRBJ1-1; TRBD1 might be the D (5 bases). Trimming removed 5 bases from V and 1 base from J, with 14 bases in between. CDR3 length: 15 residues. In germline, CDR1 is SEHNR, CDR2 FQNEAQ (reference sequence). Here the CDR3 reads CASSRGDRPNTEAFF. The DNA for the CDR3 is TGTGCCAGCAGCCGAGGCGACAGACCGAACACTGAAGCTTTCTTT.

The sample holds many counts of this clonotype. The CDR3 DNA reads TGCAGTGCTAGTGACAAACCTGGTATGGTCTACAATGAGCAGTTCTTC. Encoded protein: CSASDKPGMVYNEQFF. The V gene is TRBV20-1, the J gene TRBJ2-1; the D is unclear. Germline V gene data show CDR1 as DFQATT and CDR2 as SNEGSKA (reference sequence). Trimming took off 3 bases at V and 3 bases at J, with 18 bases between the two ends. This CDR3 contains 16 residues.

The chain combines TRBV5-4 with TRBJ2-3; D uncertain. The V end lost 0 bases, the J end lost 1 base, and 12 bases lay between the germline ends. This CDR3 contains 16 residues. The germline V gene has CDR1 SGHNT and CDR2 YYREEE (reference sequence). CDR3 nucleotide sequence: TGTGCCAGCAGCTTGGATCAAGGGATCGGCACAGATACGCAGTATTTT. Protein: CASSLDQGIGTDTQYF.

This chain uses TRBV11-2 with TRBJ1-5; the D gene is possibly TRBD1 (5 bases). V gave up 6 bases and J gave up 0 bases, with 15 bases separating them. This CDR3 contains 16 residues. Germline values: CDR1 SGHAT, CDR2 FQNNGV. CDR3 sequence: CASSHTGFTSNQPQHF. As DNA, the CDR3 is TGTGCCAGCAGTCACACAGGTTTTACTAGCAATCAGCCCCAGCATTTT. Combining the CDR3 with reference TRBV11-2 and TRBJ1-5 gives the whole variable domain EAGVAQSPRYKIIEKRQSVAFWCNPISGHATLYWYQQILGQGPKLLIQFQNNGVVDDSQLPKDRFSAERLKGVDSTLKIQPAKLEDSAVYLCASSHTGFTSNQPQHFGDGTRLSIL.

In its sample, this clonotype was seen a few times. The genes are TRBV27 and TRBJ2-3; no firm D call. CDR1 is MNHEY and CDR2 is SMNVEV in the germline V gene (reference sequence). The CDR3 has 14 amino acids. V lost 8 bases and J lost 3, with 15 bases in between. The CDR3 DNA reads as TGTGCCAGCCAGCCCCTGATGAAAACAGATACGCAGTATTTT. Its translation: CASQPLMKTDTQYF.

This clonotype was counted ten times or more. This chain uses TRBV12-3 or TRBV12-4 with TRBJ2-7; D is uncertain. The CDR3 covers 12 residues. The germline V and J ends were trimmed by 3 bases and 5 bases, with 8 bases remaining between them. As DNA, the CDR3 is TGTGCCAGCAGTTTGACCTACAACGAGCAGTACTTC. It is translated as CASSLTYNEQYF.

In its sample, this clonotype was seen many times. This chain joins TRBV12-5 and TRBJ2-1; no definite D call. V lost 6 bases, J lost 4 bases, and 10 bases lay in between. CDR3 size: 13 residues. In germline, CDR1 is LGHNT, CDR2 FRNRAP. CDR3 bases: TGTGCTAGTGGCCGGGCCCTGTACAATGAGCAGTTCTTC. Translated: CASGRALYNEQFF.

This clonotype was detected only a few times. This chain connects TRBV7-9 to TRBJ1-1, with D maybe TRBD1 (6 bases). The germline V gene has CDR1 SEHNR and CDR2 FQNEAQ (reference sequence). The CDR3 length is 15 residues. Trimming removed 3 bases from V and 3 bases from J, with 14 bases in between. The CDR3 sequence: CASSFFTGWHTEAFF. The DNA of the CDR3 is TGTGCCAGCAGCTTCTTTACAGGGTGGCACACTGAAGCTTTCTTT. Together with reference TRBV7-9 and TRBJ1-1, the CDR3 gives the full variable domain: DTGVSQNPRHKITKRGQNVTFRCDPISEHNRLYWYRQTLGQGPEFLTYFQNEAQLEKSRLLSDRFSAERPKGSFSTLEIQRTEQGDSAMYLCASSFFTGWHTEAFFGQGTRLTVV.

There are a few counts of this clonotype. The chain is built from TRBV5-8 and TRBJ2-1, with a weak D call TRBD1 (6 bases). Per the germline V gene, CDR1 is SGHTS and CDR2 is YDEGEE. The V and J ends lost 2 bases and 8 bases respectively, with 14 bases between them. The CDR3 runs 14 residues. The CDR3 sequence: CASSLGQGSDEQFF. The CDR3 coding sequence is TGTGCCAGCAGCTTAGGGCAGGGGAGTGATGAGCAGTTCTTC.

In this sample, this clonotype turned up a few times. The rearrangement uses TRBV5-1 and TRBJ2-3, with a possible D match to TRBD2 (6 bases). Germline V gene sequence: CDR1 SGHRS, CDR2 YFSETQ. Trimming took off 2 bases at V and 4 bases at J, with 17 bases between the two ends. The CDR3 is 16 residues long. CDR3 sequence reads: CASSFRGRRDADTQYF. In DNA form, the CDR3 reads TGCGCCAGCAGCTTCCGAGGCAGGAGGGATGCAGATACGCAGTATTTT.

This clonotype was seen at least ten times. The V and J genes are TRBV12-3 or TRBV12-4 and TRBJ2-7; 16 positions match TRBD2. The J segment lost 9 bases and the V segment lost 4 bases, leaving 3 bases of the junction unmatched. The CDR3 has 14 amino acids. The chain's CDR3 is CASSSGTSGRAQYF. The CDR3 DNA reads TGTGCCAGCAGTTCCGGGACTAGCGGGAGGGCGCAGTACTTC.

This clonotype was found many times. V usage is TRBV29-1 and J usage is TRBJ2-7, with 8 positions matching TRBD1. CDR1 and CDR2 from the germline V gene are SQVTM and ANQGSEA. The ends lost 6 bases at V and 2 bases at J; junction bases unmatched: 3. CDR3 length: 12 amino acids. CDR3: CSVTGVAYEQYF. The DNA of the CDR3 is TGCAGCGTGACAGGGGTTGCCTACGAGCAGTACTTC.

This clonotype showed up many times. The rearrangement uses TRBV20-1 and TRBJ2-2; 8 bases agree with TRBD2. CDR1 is DFQATT, CDR2 SNEGSKA, per germline (reference sequence). Germline trimming cut 7 bases from V and 3 bases from J; bases unmatched to any gene: 10. CDR3 length equals 15 residues. Written as DNA, the CDR3 is TGCAGTGTTCCAGAGCGGGAGACCCACACCGGGGAGCTGTTTTTT. This gives the protein CSVPERETHTGELFF.

This clonotype occurred a few times. The V call is TRBV7-2, the J call TRBJ1-4, with D possibly TRBD1 on 5 matching bases. V was trimmed by 4 bases and J by 8 bases, leaving 14 bases between them. In germline, CDR1 is SGHTA, CDR2 FQGNSA. This CDR3 has 14 residues. The CDR3 sequence is CASSSWAGREKLFF. DNA for the CDR3: TGTGCCAGCAGCTCCTGGGCAGGGAGGGAAAAACTGTTTTTT.